Here is one T cell receptor (beta chain) with its context. Trimming pared 9 bases from V and 0 bases from J, leaving 14 bases between. Germline CDR1 SGHVS, CDR2 FQNEAQ. The CDR3 covers 14 residues. The sample is drawn from a study of blood T cell repertoires in COVID-19. Study in general: COVID-19 samples, acute and convalescent, were from the United States, Italy and Spain. PBMCs, B-cell-depleted T cells, or T cells provided the cDNA or gDNA that made up the material.

Profiling relied on immunoSEQ multiplex PCR, and the TCRdb table lists in-frame clones only, not all of them. Of tens of thousands of clones listed, around nine tenths are singletons. Source material: peripheral blood. The clonotype originates from a human donor in a cohort sampled during active COVID-19. The J gene is TRBJ1-1, the V gene TRBV7-8, with a tentative D call TRBD1 (5 bases). DNA for the CDR3: TGTGCCAGTTCCGAGGGGAGGATGAACACTGAAGCTTTCTTT. This codes for CASSEGRMNTEAFF.